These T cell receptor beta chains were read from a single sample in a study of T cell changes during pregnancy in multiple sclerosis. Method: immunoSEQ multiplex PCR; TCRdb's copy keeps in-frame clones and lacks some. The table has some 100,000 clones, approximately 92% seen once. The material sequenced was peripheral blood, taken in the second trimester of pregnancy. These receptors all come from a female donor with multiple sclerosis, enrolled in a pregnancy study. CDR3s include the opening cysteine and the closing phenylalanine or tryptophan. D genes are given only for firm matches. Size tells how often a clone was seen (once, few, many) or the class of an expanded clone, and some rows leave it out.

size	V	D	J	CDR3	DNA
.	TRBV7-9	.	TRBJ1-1	CASSSSGQSEAFF	TGTGCCAGCAGCTCCTCTGGACAGAGCGAAGCTTTCTTT
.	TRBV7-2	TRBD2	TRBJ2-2	CASSLPGLAGGSTGELFF	TGTGCCAGCAGCTTACCAGGACTAGCGGGGGGAAGCACCGGGGAGCTGTTTTTT
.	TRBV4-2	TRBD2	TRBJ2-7	CASSQRQGSGRAAEQYF	TGTGCCAGCAGCCAACGTCAAGGAAGCGGGAGGGCGGCCGAGCAGTACTTC
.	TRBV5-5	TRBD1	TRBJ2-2	CASSLQGGAGTGELFF	TGTGCCAGCAGCTTGCAAGGGGGCGCGGGCACCGGGGAGCTGTTTTTT
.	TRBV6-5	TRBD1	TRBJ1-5	CASSLTQGNQPQHF	TGTGCCAGCAGCCTTACACAGGGGAATCAGCCCCAGCATTTT
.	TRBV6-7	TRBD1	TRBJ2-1	CASSYSLRDRDGDEQFF	TGTGCCAGCAGTTACTCACTCCGGGACAGGGATGGTGATGAGCAGTTCTTC
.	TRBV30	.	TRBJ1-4	CALGGYGEKLFF	TGTGCACTCGGGGGATACGGTGAAAAACTGTTTTTT
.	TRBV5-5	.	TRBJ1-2	CASSLEEGRDYGYTF	TGTGCCAGCAGCTTGGAGGAGGGAAGGGACTATGGCTACACCTTC
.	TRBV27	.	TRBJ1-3	CASSLSRGTSSGNTIYF	TGTGCCAGCAGTTTATCGAGGGGGACAAGCTCTGGAAACACCATATATTTT
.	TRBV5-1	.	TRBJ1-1	CASSLSVNTEAFF	TGCGCCAGCAGCTTGTCGGTGAACACTGAAGCTTTCTTT
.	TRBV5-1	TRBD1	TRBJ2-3	CASSLEQGAADTQYF	TGCGCCAGCAGCTTGGAACAGGGGGCAGCAGATACGCAGTATTTT
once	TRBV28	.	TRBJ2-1	CASSLSRGGGNEQFF	TGTGCCAGCAGTTTATCAAGGGGGGGCGGGAATGAGCAGTTCTTC
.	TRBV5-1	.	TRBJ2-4	CASSYFRMIDIQYF	TGCGCCAGCAGTTATTTCAGGATGATCGACATTCAGTACTTC
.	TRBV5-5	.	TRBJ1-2	CASRSGLGTYGYTF	TGTGCCAGCAGGTCGGGTCTAGGCACCTATGGCTACACCTTC
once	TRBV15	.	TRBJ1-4	CATSRGTNRAANEKLFF	TGTGCCACCAGCAGAGGAACAAACAGGGCGGCTAATGAAAAACTGTTTTTT
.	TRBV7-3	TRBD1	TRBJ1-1	CASSLSPTGVTEAFF	TGTGCCAGCAGCTTATCCCCTACAGGGGTGACTGAAGCTTTCTTT
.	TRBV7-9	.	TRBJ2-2	CASSPRPGFFANTGELFF	TGTGCCAGCAGCCCCCGGCCAGGGTTCTTCGCGAACACCGGGGAGCTGTTTTTT
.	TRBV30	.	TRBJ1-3	CAWSYKDSGNTIYF	TGTGCCTGGAGTTACAAAGACTCTGGAAACACCATATATTTT
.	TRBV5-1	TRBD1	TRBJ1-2	CASSSGQGRYGYTF	TGCGCCAGCAGCTCGGGACAGGGGAGGTATGGCTACACCTTC
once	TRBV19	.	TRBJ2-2	CASSTPRTRGKYTGELFF	TGTGCCAGTAGTACACCCCGGACAAGGGGAAAGTACACCGGGGAGCTGTTTTTT
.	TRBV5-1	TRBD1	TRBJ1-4	CASSSGQTNPRNKKLFF	TGCGCCAGCAGCTCGGGACAGACTAATCCCCGTAATAAAAAACTGTTTTTT
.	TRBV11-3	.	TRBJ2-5	CASSLYRGRAQYF	TGTGCCAGCAGCTTATATAGGGGAAGGGCCCAGTACTTC
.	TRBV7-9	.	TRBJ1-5	CASSLYRGSGVDQPQHF	TGTGCCAGCAGCTTATACAGAGGGTCGGGTGTAGATCAGCCCCAGCATTTT
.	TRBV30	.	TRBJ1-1	CAWSSGSMNTEAFF	TGTGCCTGGAGTAGCGGCAGCATGAACACTGAAGCTTTCTTT
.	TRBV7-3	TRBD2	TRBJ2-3	CASSPTGTSGPTDTQYF	TGTGCCAGCAGCCCTACCGGGACTAGCGGGCCAACAGATACGCAGTATTTT
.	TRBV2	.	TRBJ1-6	CATGQGNSPLHF	TGTGCCACCGGGCAGGGTAATTCACCCCTCCACTTT
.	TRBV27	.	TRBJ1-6	CASSYSGGAHLSPLHF	TGTGCCAGCAGTTACTCGGGGGGGGCGCATCTTTCACCCCTCCACTTT
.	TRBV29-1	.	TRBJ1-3	CSVQGRSSGNTIYF	TGCAGCGTTCAAGGACGGAGCTCTGGAAACACCATATATTTT
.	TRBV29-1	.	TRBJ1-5	CSVVAIRGQPQHF	TGCAGCGTTGTAGCCATTCGAGGGCAGCCCCAGCATTTT
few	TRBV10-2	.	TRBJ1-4	CASNTRGPNEKLFF	TGCGCCAGCAATACCAGGGGACCTAATGAAAAACTGTTTTTT
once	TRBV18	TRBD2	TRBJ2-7	CASSRPNGTSGRAYEQYF	TGTGCCAGCTCACGACCGAACGGGACTAGCGGGAGGGCCTACGAGCAGTACTTC
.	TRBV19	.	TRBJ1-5	CASSNQGSNQPQHF	TGTGCCAGTAGTAATCAGGGAAGCAATCAGCCCCAGCATTTT
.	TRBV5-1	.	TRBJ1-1	CASSSRENTEAFF	TGCGCCAGCAGCTCCCGGGAGAACACTGAAGCTTTCTTT
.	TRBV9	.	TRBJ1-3	CASSVESISGNTIYF	TGTGCCAGCAGCGTAGAAAGCATTTCTGGAAACACCATATATTTT
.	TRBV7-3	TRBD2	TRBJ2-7	CASSSFSGRVRDEQYF	TGTGCCAGCAGCTCCTTTAGCGGGAGGGTTCGCGACGAGCAGTACTTC